This is a list of T cell receptor beta chains from one sample in a study of circulating CD8 cells and anti-PD-1 response in melanoma. MiXCR was run by TCRdb on the reads, yielding one entry per CDR3 protein. The sample carries more than 400 distinct CDR3 sequences, 7.2% recorded once. Sequences were derived from CD8+ T cells from PBMCs, sampled at baseline or after one month of anti-PD-1 therapy (not recorded which). The source is a human donor with melanoma. The CDR3 runs from the conserved cysteine through the conserved F or W. D genes are given only for firm matches. Clone size, where shown, is once, few, many, or a class for clones that have expanded.

>TRBJ2-5|large|TRBV7-3|NA
CASSPQGSETQYF
TGTGCCAGCAGCCCCCAGGGCTCGGAGACCCAGTACTTC
>TRBJ2-7|large|TRBV27|TRBD2
CASTARGLAGVEEQYF
TGTGCCAGCACCGCAAGGGGTCTAGCGGGAGTCGAGGAGCAGTACTTC
>TRBJ2-7|medium-sized|TRBV2|NA
CASSELSVAYEQYF
TGTGCCAGCAGTGAACTTTCAGTAGCCTACGAGCAGTACTTC
>TRBJ2-1|medium-sized|TRBV7-2|NA
CASSFRLPPYNEQFF
TGTGCCAGCAGCTTTCGACTACCACCTTACAATGAGCAGTTCTTC
>TRBJ2-1|medium-sized|TRBV4-3|NA
CASSQRLAADEQFF
TGCGCCAGCAGCCAAAGGCTAGCAGCCGATGAGCAGTTCTTC
>TRBJ2-6|large|TRBV19|NA
CASKEGTGANVLTF
TGTGCCAGTAAAGAGGGAACTGGGGCCAACGTCCTGACTTTC
>TRBJ2-6|large|TRBV28|NA
CASSSPTEGSSGANVLTF
TGTGCCAGCAGTTCACCGACGGAAGGCAGCTCTGGGGCCAACGTCCTGACTTTC
>TRBJ2-1|large|TRBV27|NA
CAAGKRRNEQFF
TGTGCCGCCGGTAAAAGGAGGAATGAGCAGTTCTTC
>TRBJ1-1|large|TRBV27|TRBD1
CASSLTGSDEAFF
TGTGCCAGCAGTTTGACAGGGAGTGATGAAGCTTTCTTT
>TRBJ2-5|few|TRBV4-1|NA
CASSQDRGAGGTQYF
TGCGCCAGCAGCCAAGATCGTGGGGCAGGAGGGACCCAGTACTTC
>TRBJ2-3|NA|TRBV14|NA
CASSQEQATSTDTQYF
TGTGCCAGCAGCCAAGAGCAAGCGACTAGCACAGATACGCAGTATTTT
>TRBJ2-2|large|TRBV2|NA
CASSSGKLIPGELFF
TGTGCCAGCAGCTCAGGAAAGCTGATTCCCGGGGAGCTGTTTTTT
>TRBJ1-6|medium-sized|TRBV27|NA
CASGPPWLTNLPLHF
TGTGCCAGCGGGCCTCCTTGGCTCACTAATTTACCCCTCCACTTT
>TRBJ2-7|few|TRBV14|NA
CASSSRQVYEQYF
TGTGCCAGCAGCTCCCGACAGGTCTACGAGCAGTACTTC
>TRBJ2-7|NA|TRBV19|NA
CASSMRTSLAQKEQYF
TGTGCCAGTAGTATGAGGACGAGCCTAGCGCAGAAAGAGCAGTACTTC
>TRBJ2-7|medium-sized|TRBV28|TRBD2
CASRGLAAHEQYF
TGTGCCAGCCGAGGACTAGCAGCCCACGAGCAGTACTTC
>TRBJ2-7|medium-sized|TRBV9|TRBD1
CASSVAWDSSYEQYF
TGTGCCAGCAGCGTTGCCTGGGACAGCTCCTACGAGCAGTACTTC
>TRBJ1-1|few|TRBV28|NA
CASSQRPHEALF
TGTGCCAGCAGCCAGAGACCGCACGAAGCTCTCTTT
>TRBJ2-1|medium-sized|TRBV27|TRBD2
CASSPGTSSYNEQFF
TGTGCCAGCAGTCCCGGGACTAGCTCCTACAATGAGCAGTTCTTC
>TRBJ2-7|medium-sized|TRBV27|TRBD1
CASSLFIQGEYEQYF
TGTGCCAGCAGTTTATTTATACAGGGGGAGTACGAGCAGTACTTC
>TRBJ2-3|large|TRBV7-3|NA
CASSFRPTDTQYF
TGTGCCAGCAGCTTCCGTCCCACAGATACGCAGTATTTT
>TRBJ2-7|medium-sized|TRBV20-1|TRBD1
CSKKGQGAYEQYF
TGCAGTAAAAAGGGACAGGGGGCCTACGAGCAGTACTTC
>TRBJ2-7|large|TRBV27|NA
CASSYLSEQYF
TGTGCCAGCAGTTATTTGTCCGAGCAGTACTTC
>TRBJ2-1|large|TRBV27|TRBD2
CASRSSGYNEQFF
TGTGCCAGCCGGTCTAGCGGTTACAATGAGCAGTTCTTC
>TRBJ2-7|NA|TRBV27|NA
CASGTRYYEQYF
TGCGCCAGCGGAACTCGGTACTACGAGCAGTACTTC
>TRBJ1-1|large|TRBV19|TRBD1
CASSIEGDRNTEAFF
TGTGCCAGTAGTATCGAGGGGGACAGAAACACTGAAGCTTTCTTT
>TRBJ1-1|few|TRBV21-1|NA
CASIPPTGPEAFF
TGTGCCAGCATCCCCCCCACGGGGCCTGAAGCTTTCTTT
>TRBJ1-1|NA|TRBV28|TRBD1
CASRETGTAEAFF
TGTGCCAGCAGGGAAACCGGGACAGCGGAAGCTTTCTTT
>TRBJ2-7|large|TRBV18|TRBD2
CASSLLSGSLVPYEQYF
TGTGCCAGCTCACTTCTTAGCGGGAGCTTAGTTCCCTACGAGCAGTACTTC
>TRBJ2-7|large|TRBV27|TRBD2
CASSLSGSSYEQYF
TGTGCCAGCAGTCTAAGCGGGAGTTCCTACGAGCAGTACTTC
>TRBJ2-5|large|TRBV29-1|TRBD1
CSVWTGDETQYF
TGCAGCGTCTGGACAGGGGATGAGACCCAGTACTTC
>TRBJ1-2|few|TRBV12-5|NA
CASGREGNYGYTF
TGTGCTAGTGGCCGAGAGGGGAACTATGGCTACACCTTC
>TRBJ2-7|medium-sized|TRBV27|TRBD1
CASSFTGGYEQYF
TGTGCCAGCAGTTTCACAGGGGGCTACGAGCAGTACTTC
>TRBJ2-3|NA|TRBV7-3|TRBD2
CASSRLALSADTQYF
TGTGCCAGCAGCCGACTAGCGCTTTCAGCAGATACGCAGTATTTT
>TRBJ1-2|medium-sized|TRBV28|TRBD1
CASSLFEGAFFYGYTF
TGTGCCAGCAGTTTGTTTGAGGGGGCTTTTTTCTATGGCTACACCTTC
>TRBJ2-1|large|TRBV19|NA
CASSIGASDDNEQFF
TGTGCCAGTAGTATAGGGGCTAGCGACGACAATGAGCAGTTCTTC
>TRBJ2-1|NA|TRBV20-1|TRBD2
CSASRLASSYNEQFF
TGCAGTGCTAGTAGACTAGCGTCCTCCTACAATGAGCAGTTCTTC
>TRBJ2-7|large|TRBV27|NA
CASSLSTAGSYEQYF
TGTGCCAGCAGTTTATCGACAGCTGGCTCCTACGAGCAGTACTTC
>TRBJ1-2|medium-sized|TRBV28|TRBD1
CASSFPEDRGIYGYTF
TGTGCCAGCAGTTTCCCCGAAGACAGGGGGATTTATGGCTACACCTTC
>TRBJ1-1|medium-sized|TRBV7-9|NA
CASRGSGINTEAFF
TGTGCCAGCAGAGGTTCGGGGATAAACACTGAAGCTTTCTTT
>TRBJ1-2|medium-sized|TRBV27|TRBD1
CASRIGGNGYTF
TGTGCCAGCCGCATAGGGGGCAATGGCTACACCTTC
>TRBJ2-1|NA|TRBV4-3|NA
CAGSQRLAADEQFF
TGCGCCGGCAGCCAAAGGCTAGCAGCCGATGAGCAGTTCTTC
>TRBJ2-1|medium-sized|TRBV24-1|TRBD2
CATSESGGAKGEQFF
TGTGCCACCAGTGAGTCGGGGGGAGCCAAAGGTGAGCAGTTCTTC
>TRBJ2-3|medium-sized|TRBV7-3|NA
CASSLILGDTQYF
TGTGCCAGCAGCTTAATACTGGGAGATACGCAGTATTTT
>TRBJ2-2|medium-sized|TRBV29-1|NA
CSVEDQIGSNTGELFF
TGCAGCGTTGAAGATCAAATTGGGTCGAACACCGGGGAGCTGTTTTTT
>TRBJ1-2|medium-sized|TRBV19|NA
CASSISDRGYTF
TGTGCCAGTAGTATTTCAGATCGTGGCTACACCTTC
>TRBJ2-7|medium-sized|TRBV2|NA
CASSERLLEQYF
TGTGCCAGCAGTGAACGGTTATTAGAGCAGTACTTC
>TRBJ2-7|medium-sized|TRBV4-1|NA
CASSQDRSRDPYEQYF
TGCGCCAGCAGCCAAGATCGTAGCAGGGATCCCTACGAGCAGTACTTC
>TRBJ2-7|medium-sized|TRBV28|NA
CASSYAANSYEQYF
TGTGCCAGCAGTTACGCCGCTAACTCCTACGAGCAGTACTTC
>TRBJ2-7|few|TRBV20-1|NA
CSARRDIYYEQYF
TGCAGTGCCAGAAGGGACATCTACTACGAGCAGTACTTC
>TRBJ1-1|medium-sized|TRBV7-3|NA
CASSQIPTVAGKNTEAFF
TGTGCCAGCAGCCAAATTCCGACAGTAGCTGGTAAAAACACTGAAGCTTTCTTT
>TRBJ2-5|large|TRBV19|NA
CASTFQETQYF
TGTGCCAGTACCTTCCAAGAGACCCAGTACTTC
>TRBJ2-3|few|TRBV20-1|TRBD2
CSASGLLAGAPAGTDTQYF
TGCAGTGCTAGCGGGTTACTAGCGGGGGCCCCCGCTGGCACAGATACGCAGTATTTT
>TRBJ1-1|large|TRBV5-6|TRBD1
CASSRGTGTSEAFF
TGTGCCAGCAGCAGAGGGACAGGGACCAGTGAAGCTTTCTTT
>TRBJ2-1|medium-sized|TRBV2|TRBD2
CASRPGGGSLDEQFF
TGTGCCAGCAGGCCCGGCGGCGGGAGTTTGGATGAGCAGTTCTTC